Presented here are 8 T cell receptor beta chains from one specimen sequenced in a study of cytotoxic CD8 clonotypes in ibrutinib-treated CLL. TCRdb's copy holds only in-frame clones and misses some; the assay was immunoSEQ multiplex PCR. The top ten clones hold over 6.5% of a sample with approximately 330,000 clones, roughly 80% of them seen once. The specimen was PBMCs, collected before ibrutinib treatment. The receptors stem from a human donor with chronic lymphocytic leukemia.

The chain employs TRBV6-5 and TRBJ2-6, with a possible D match to TRBD1 (6 bases). With 5 bases removed from V and 2 bases from J, the gap between germline ends came to 10 bases. This CDR3 has 15 residues. The germline CDR1 and CDR2 sequences are MNHEY and SVGAGI. CDR3 sequence (DNA): TGTGCCAGCAGTATACAGGGAACTGGGGCCAACGTCCTGACTTTC. It encodes CASSIQGTGANVLTF.

J is TRBJ2-1 and V is TRBV28; D might be TRBD2 (6 bases). Germline assignment: CDR1 MDHEN and CDR2 SYDVKM. V lost 3 bases and J lost 4, with 13 bases in between. The CDR3 sequence is 15 residues long. CDR3 loop: CASSFVASVYNEQFF. The CDR3 DNA follows: TGTGCCAGCAGTTTTGTCGCTAGCGTTTACAATGAGCAGTTCTTC.

The genes are TRBV30 and TRBJ2-3; D uncertain. CDR3 length equals 15 residues. Germline CDR1 and CDR2: GTSNPN and SVGIG (reference sequence). The germline V and J ends were trimmed by 0 bases and 2 bases, with 12 bases remaining between them. In nucleotides, the CDR3 is TGTGCCTGGAGTGTAGGTCCGCCCCCCACAGATACGCAGTATTTT. It is translated as CAWSVGPPPTDTQYF.

The V and J genes are TRBV4-1 and TRBJ1-2; perhaps TRBD1 as D (5 bases). Trimming stripped 0 bases from V and 4 bases from J, with 12 bases between. The CDR3 consists of 15 residues. Germline V gene lookup returns CDR1 MGHRA and CDR2 YSYEKL. This chain's CDR3 is CASSQEGTPLYGYTF. The CDR3 bases are TGCGCCAGCAGCCAAGAAGGGACGCCCCTCTATGGCTACACCTTC.

This chain links TRBV6-5 with TRBJ2-7, with 7 bases aligning to TRBD2. Germline V gene lookup returns CDR1 MNHEY and CDR2 SVGAGI. This CDR3 comprises 15 residues. Trimming cost V 2 bases and J 3 bases; bases outside gene matches: 7. The CDR3 protein is CASSYGLAAVYEQYF. The CDR3 bases are TGTGCCAGCAGTTACGGTCTAGCGGCAGTCTACGAGCAGTACTTC.

V usage is TRBV7-8 and J usage is TRBJ2-7; no clear D gene. The germline V gene has CDR1 SGHVS and CDR2 FQNEAQ. The ends were cut back, 5 bases at V and 4 bases at J, with 12 bases in the middle. The CDR3 spans 13 residues. CDR3 in amino acids: CASSPQSLYEQYF. The CDR3 coding sequence is TGTGCCAGCAGCCCCCAGTCTTTGTACGAGCAGTACTTC. The whole variable domain, remainder taken from reference TRBV7-8 and TRBJ2-7, is GAGVSQSPRYKVAKRGQDVALRCDPISGHVSLFWYQQALGQGPEFLTYFQNEAQLDKSGLPSDRFFAERPEGSVSTLKIQRTQQEDSAVYLCASSPQSLYEQYFGPGTRLTVT.

This sequence joins TRBV15 and TRBJ2-4; D gene ambiguous. Trimming left V 4 bases short and J 9 bases short, with 19 bases between. The V gene's germline CDR1 is LNHNV and CDR2 YYDKDF (reference sequence). This CDR3 contains 15 residues. For the CDR3, the DNA is TGTGCCACCAGCACAGGTCGGTTCAAGTACGCCATTCAGTACTTC. It codes for CATSTGRFKYAIQYF.

V and J are TRBV29-1 and TRBJ2-1; 12 nucleotides agree with TRBD2. CDR1 is SQVTM and CDR2 is ANQGSEA in the germline V gene. The CDR3 sequence is 15 residues long. V lost 4 bases, J lost 12 bases, and 13 bases stayed unmatched. The CDR3 DNA reads TGCAGCGTTGTACCCCTAGCGGGAGGGCTCGAGAGGCAGTTCTTC. This encodes CSVVPLAGGLERQFF.